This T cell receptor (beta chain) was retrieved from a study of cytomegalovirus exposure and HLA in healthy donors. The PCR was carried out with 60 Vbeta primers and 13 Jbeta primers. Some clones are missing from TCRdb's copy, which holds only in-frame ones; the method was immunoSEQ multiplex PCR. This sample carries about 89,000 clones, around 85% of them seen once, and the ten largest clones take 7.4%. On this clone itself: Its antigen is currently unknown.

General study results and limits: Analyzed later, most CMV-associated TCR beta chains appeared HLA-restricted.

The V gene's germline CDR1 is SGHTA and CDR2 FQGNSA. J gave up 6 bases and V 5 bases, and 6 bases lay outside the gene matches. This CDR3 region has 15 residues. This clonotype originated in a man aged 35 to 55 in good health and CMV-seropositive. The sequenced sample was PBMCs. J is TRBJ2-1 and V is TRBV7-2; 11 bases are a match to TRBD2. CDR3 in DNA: TGTGCCAGCAGCCGGGGACTAGCGGAGTCCAATGAGCAGTTCTTC. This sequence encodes CASSRGLAESNEQFF. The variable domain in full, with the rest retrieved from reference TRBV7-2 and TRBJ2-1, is GAGVSQSPSNKVTEKGKDVELRCDPISGHTALYWYRQSLGQGLEFLIYFQGNSAPDKSGLPSDRFSAERTGGSVSTLTIQRTQQEDSAVYLCASSRGLAESNEQFFGPGTRLTVL.